This TCR beta chain is drawn from a study of cytomegalovirus exposure and HLA in healthy donors. Study information: The roughly 110 validation repertoires used the same platform as the approximately 700 first-cohort repertoires (as reported by a later analysis). Study results and caveats: Among TCR sequences, most were rare, though some public TCRs appeared in many donors.

Between the trimmed V and J ends, which lost 4 bases and 3 bases, there was a span of 10 bases. CDR1 and CDR2 from the germline V gene are WNHNN and SYGVQD (reference sequence). This CDR3 is 13 amino acids long. Profiled with immunoSEQ multiplex PCR; TCRdb holds only in-frame clones, not every one. The sample carries 110,000 to 150,000 clones, approximately 90% recorded once. Regarding this clone: Antigen: not known. At the DNA level, this CDR3 is encoded by other sequences in the same sample as well.

Source material: PBMCs. The V gene is TRBV10-1, the J gene TRBJ2-7; D perhaps matches TRBD1 (6 bases). The receptor was derived from a woman aged 25 to 39 in good health and CMV-seropositive. The CDR3 reads CASSGGPSYEQYF. Here the CDR3 DNA reads TGCGCCAGCAGTGGGGGGCCCAGCTACGAGCAGTACTTC.